Shown below are 6 T cell receptor beta chains from a single sample sequenced in a study of OX40 agonist ivuxolimab in advanced cancers. Using immunoSEQ multiplex PCR, the repertoire was profiled, and TCRdb retains in-frame clones only, with some absent. Here the sample spans 42,000 or so clones, 75% to 90% being singletons. The sample here was CD4+ or CD8+ T cells sorted from blood, taken in a trial of the OX40 agonist ivuxolimab. The receptor set was obtained from an adult with an advanced solid tumor such as melanoma, head and neck, liver or kidney cancer.

CDR3 DNA: TGTGCCAGGGACAGCGGCTTCTCTGGAAACACCATATATTTT. This translates into CARDSGFSGNTIYF. V usage is TRBV7-9 and J usage is TRBJ1-3; TRBD1 is a possible D gene (6 bases). Deletions cut 9 bases from V and 0 bases from J, with 12 bases between. CDR1 is SEHNR, CDR2 FQNEAQ, per germline (reference sequence). The CDR3 is 14 amino acids.

The chain is built from TRBV19 and TRBJ1-5, with TRBD1 matching over 9 bases. The trim removed 10 bases at V and 1 base at J, leaving 14 bases unmatched. Germline V CDR1 and CDR2: LNHDA, SQIVND (reference sequence). This CDR3 has 17 amino acids. CDR3 sequence: CATGRDRDRTSNQPQHF. CDR3 in DNA: TGTGCCACCGGCCGGGACAGGGACCGAACGAGCAATCAGCCCCAGCATTTT.

V usage is TRBV27 and J usage is TRBJ2-1; D unclear. This CDR3 comprises 12 residues. Trimming pared 6 bases from V and 8 bases from J, leaving 11 bases between. CDR1 and CDR2 from the germline V gene are MNHEY and SMNVEV (reference sequence). The CDR3 sequence: CASRKGGHEQFF. Written as DNA, the CDR3 is TGTGCCAGCAGGAAAGGTGGACATGAGCAGTTCTTC.

The chain recombines TRBV27 with TRBJ2-7; D tentatively fits TRBD1 or TRBD2 (6 bases each). Germline-derived CDR1 and CDR2 are MNHEY and SMNVEV (reference sequence). This CDR3 comprises 16 residues. V was pared by 8 bases and J by 3 bases, with 23 bases between. The CDR3 DNA follows: TGTGCCAGCTTACCCACCGCAAGAGGAGGGGGCTACGAGCAGTACGTC. This sequence encodes CASLPTARGGGYEQYV.

In its sample, this clone was seen a few times. V gene TRBV7-3 combines with J gene TRBJ2-6; D might be TRBD1 or TRBD2, each matching 6 bases. This CDR3 has 16 residues. V was pared by 3 bases and J by 4 bases, with 13 bases between. CDR1 is SGHTA and CDR2 is FQGTGA in the germline V gene. The CDR3 region is CASSFPGAPGANVLTF. The CDR3 DNA reads TGTGCCAGCAGCTTCCCGGGGGCGCCGGGGGCCAACGTCCTGACTTTC.

The rearrangement links TRBV6-5 to TRBJ1-2, with 10 bases fitting TRBD1. The CDR3 consists of 14 residues. Per the germline V gene, CDR1 is MNHEY and CDR2 is SVGAGI. V lost 6 bases, J lost 4 bases, and 5 bases stayed unmatched. CDR3 amino acids: CASRPRTGGYGYTF. The CDR3 region has the DNA TGTGCCAGCAGACCCCGGACAGGGGGCTATGGCTACACCTTC.